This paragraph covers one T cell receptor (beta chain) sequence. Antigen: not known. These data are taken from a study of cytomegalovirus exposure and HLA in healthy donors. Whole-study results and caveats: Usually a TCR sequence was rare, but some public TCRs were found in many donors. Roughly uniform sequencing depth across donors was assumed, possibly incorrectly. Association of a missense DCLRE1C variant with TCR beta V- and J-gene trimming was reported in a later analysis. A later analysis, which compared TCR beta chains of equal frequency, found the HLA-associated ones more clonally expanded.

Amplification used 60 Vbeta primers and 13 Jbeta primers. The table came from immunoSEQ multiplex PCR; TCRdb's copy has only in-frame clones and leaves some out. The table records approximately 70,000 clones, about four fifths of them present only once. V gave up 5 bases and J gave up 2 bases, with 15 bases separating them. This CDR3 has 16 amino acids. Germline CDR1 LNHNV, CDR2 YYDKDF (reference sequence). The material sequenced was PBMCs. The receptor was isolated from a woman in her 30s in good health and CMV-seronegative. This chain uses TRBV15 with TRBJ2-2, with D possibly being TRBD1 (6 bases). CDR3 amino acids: CATSLTRQVNTGELFF. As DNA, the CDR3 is TGTGCCACCAGCCTCACAAGACAGGTTAACACCGGGGAGCTGTTTTTT.